This T cell receptor beta chain was found in a study of T cell responses to AZD1222 COVID-19 vaccine. Clones were sequenced by immunoSEQ multiplex PCR, and TCRdb holds only the in-frame ones, with some missing. The sample shows about 97,000 clones, approximately 90% of them seen only once. This clone came up once. Deletions cut 0 bases from V and 2 bases from J, with 14 bases between. Germline V lookup: CDR1 MGHRA, CDR2 YSYEKL. The CDR3 totals 17 residues. The clonotype comes from an adult in good health. The rearrangement joins TRBV4-1 to TRBJ1-3; tentatively, D is TRBD1 (5 bases). Specimen: peripheral blood, collected on day 0 of AZD1222 vaccination. CDR3 protein: CASSQDLRQGTGNTIYF. CDR3 bases: TGCGCCAGCAGCCAAGATCTTCGGCAGGGAACTGGAAACACCATATATTTT.